This T cell receptor (beta chain) was retrieved from a study of identical twins. General study points: Excess low generation probability was seen in twin-shared out-of-frame alpha sequences. Weaker excess twin sharing was observed in beta out-of-frame sequences.

This CDR3 spans 16 amino acids. V gave up 5 bases and J gave up 4 bases, with 18 bases separating them. Using its own MiXCR run on the 5' RACE reads, TCRdb lists one record per CDR3 protein. The sample includes around 570,000 distinct CDR3 sequences, around a tenth seen only once; the top ten take under 3.5%. This clonotype has at least ten counts. Its antigen is not known. The same sample was also used in a study of yellow fever vaccine responses in identical twins. That investigation notes: On the reported evidence, twins' vaccine T cell responses seemed partly convergent and partly personalized.

The gene calls are TRBV12-3 or TRBV12-4 and TRBJ2-1; no reliable D call. Sequences were obtained from PBMCs. The origin of this receptor is a woman aged 18-35 years in good health. CDR3 nucleotides: TGTGCCAGCAGTCGAACCTCGGCGGAACTATACAATGAGCAGTTCTTC. Its translation is CASSRTSAELYNEQFF.